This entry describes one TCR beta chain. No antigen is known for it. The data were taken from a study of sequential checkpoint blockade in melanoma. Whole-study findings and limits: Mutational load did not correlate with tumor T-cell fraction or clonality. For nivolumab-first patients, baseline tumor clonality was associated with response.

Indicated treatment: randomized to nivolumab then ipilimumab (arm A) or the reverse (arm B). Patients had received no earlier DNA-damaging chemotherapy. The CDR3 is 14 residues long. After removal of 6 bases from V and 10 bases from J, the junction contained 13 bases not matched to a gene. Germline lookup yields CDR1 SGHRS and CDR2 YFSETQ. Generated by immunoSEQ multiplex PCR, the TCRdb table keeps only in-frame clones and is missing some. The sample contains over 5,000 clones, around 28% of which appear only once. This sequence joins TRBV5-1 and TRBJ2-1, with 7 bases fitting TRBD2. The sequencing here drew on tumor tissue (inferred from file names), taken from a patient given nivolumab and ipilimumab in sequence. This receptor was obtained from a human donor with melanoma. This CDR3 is CASTSGLPSGEQFF. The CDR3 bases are TGCGCCAGCACCTCGGGACTACCCTCAGGCGAGCAGTTCTTC.